Listed below are T cell receptor beta chains from one sample, sequenced in a study of cytomegalovirus exposure and HLA in healthy donors. The method was immunoSEQ multiplex PCR; TCRdb's version includes in-frame clones alone and lacks a portion of them. The data show 60,000 to 65,000 clones, around 75% seen once. Sequences were obtained from PBMCs. The receptor source for this set is a woman aged 35 to 49 in good health and CMV-seropositive. Both conserved end residues are part of each CDR3. The order of the fields is V gene, J gene, D gene, clone size, CDR3 protein, CDR3 DNA. A D gene is named only where the DNA matches it firmly. Some rows mark clone size as missing; the rest say once, few, many or name a class of expanded clone.

TRBV4-3	TRBJ2-7	-	-	CASSQDSTTEAYF	TGCGCCAGCAGCCAGGATTCCACGACTGAGGCGTACTTC
TRBV7-6	TRBJ1-4	-	-	CASSHSGTNEKLFF	TGTGCCAGCAGCCACTCCGGGACTAATGAAAAACTGTTTTTT
TRBV2	TRBJ1-1	-	-	CASSDQADTEAFF	TGTGCCAGCAGTGACCAGGCTGACACTGAAGCTTTCTTT
TRBV5-1	TRBJ1-2	TRBD1	few	CASSLGTGGYGYTF	TGCGCCAGCAGCTTGGGGACAGGGGGCTATGGCTACACCTTC
TRBV19	TRBJ1-1	TRBD1	once	CASTLAGTANTEAFF	TGTGCCAGTACCCTCGCCGGGACAGCGAACACTGAAGCTTTCTTT
TRBV5-1	TRBJ1-5	TRBD1	once	CASSAGRDRDRPQHF	TGCGCCAGCAGCGCCGGCCGGGACAGGGACAGGCCCCAGCATTTT
TRBV7-6	TRBJ2-3	-	-	CASSRSIADTQYF	TGTGCCAGCAGCCGAAGTATAGCGGATACGCAGTATTTT
TRBV2	TRBJ2-1	TRBD2	once	CASSGRGSGGLYNEQFF	TGTGCCAGCAGTGGCCGGGGTAGCGGGGGCCTGTACAATGAGCAGTTCTTC
TRBV30	TRBJ1-2	-	-	CAWTSDSIGYTF	TGTGCCTGGACCAGCGACAGTATCGGCTACACCTTC
TRBV27	TRBJ1-4	TRBD1	-	CASSFQGASEKLFF	TGTGCCAGCAGTTTCCAGGGGGCGAGTGAAAAACTGTTTTTT
TRBV5-1	TRBJ2-3	TRBD1	-	CASSPRGQGDTQYF	TGCGCCAGCAGCCCGAGGGGACAGGGGGATACGCAGTATTTT
TRBV14	TRBJ1-1	TRBD1	-	CASSQADRAWNTEAFF	TGTGCCAGCAGCCAAGCCGACAGGGCCTGGAACACTGAAGCTTTCTTT
TRBV14	TRBJ2-3	-	-	CASSQDRVLRTDTQYF	TGTGCCAGCAGCCAAGACCGGGTCCTTCGTACAGATACGCAGTATTTT
TRBV18	TRBJ2-7	-	-	CASSLKSGASSYEQYF	TGTGCCAGCTCACTAAAGAGCGGCGCTAGCTCCTACGAGCAGTACTTC
TRBV19	TRBJ2-2	TRBD1	-	CASSHLGTGAGELFF	TGTGCCAGTAGTCACCTAGGTACAGGGGCCGGGGAGCTGTTTTTT
TRBV9	TRBJ1-2	TRBD1	-	CASSVDSGQGFYGYTF	TGTGCCAGCAGCGTAGATAGTGGACAGGGATTCTATGGCTACACCTTC
TRBV18	TRBJ2-1	TRBD2	-	CASREGTGSYNEQFF	TGTGCCTCCCGGGAGGGGACTGGCTCCTACAATGAGCAGTTCTTC
TRBV2	TRBJ2-3	-	few	CASSGQGLDTQYF	TGTGCCAGCAGTGGACAGGGACTAGATACGCAGTATTTT
TRBV2	TRBJ1-2	-	few	CASMAGSNYGYTF	TGTGCCAGCATGGCGGGATCTAACTATGGCTACACCTTC
TRBV29-1	TRBJ2-6	TRBD1	-	CSVEQGVNVLTF	TGCAGCGTTGAACAGGGGGTCAACGTCCTGACTTTC
TRBV10-3	TRBJ2-3	-	-	CAISESPTGSSTDTQYF	TGTGCCATCAGTGAATCCCCAACAGGCTCTAGCACAGATACGCAGTATTTT
TRBV7-9	TRBJ1-1	TRBD1	-	CASSSGTGGTEAFF	TGTGCCAGCAGCTCCGGGACAGGGGGCACTGAAGCTTTCTTT
TRBV9	TRBJ2-2	TRBD2	-	CASRGGLAGGPGELFF	TGTGCCAGCAGGGGTGGACTAGCGGGGGGGCCCGGGGAGCTGTTTTTT
TRBV28	TRBJ1-4	TRBD1	-	CASSLRTGPNEKLFF	TGTGCCAGCAGTTTAAGGACAGGGCCTAATGAAAAACTGTTTTTT
TRBV7-8	TRBJ2-7	TRBD2	-	CASSFLAGGPYLEQYF	TGTGCCAGCAGCTTTCTAGCGGGGGGGCCGTATCTCGAGCAGTACTTC
TRBV25-1	TRBJ1-1	-	-	CASSGQANTEAFF	TGTGCCAGCAGTGGACAGGCGAACACTGAAGCTTTCTTT
TRBV6-1	TRBJ2-7	TRBD1	-	CASSEDRDRGDF	TGTGCCAGCAGTGAGGACCGGGACAGGGGAGACTTC
TRBV7-2	TRBJ2-2	-	-	CASSPSGAGTGELFF	TGTGCCAGCAGCCCATCAGGGGCTGGCACCGGGGAGCTGTTTTTT
TRBV6-1	TRBJ2-7	-	once	CASPDRQGSEQYF	TGTGCCAGCCCCGATAGGCAGGGAAGCGAGCAGTACTTC
TRBV28	TRBJ1-2	TRBD1	-	CASSIGQGGYTF	TGTGCCAGCAGTATCGGACAGGGTGGCTACACCTTC
TRBV7-8	TRBJ1-3	-	-	CASSSHSSGGEGGNTIYF	TGTGCCAGCAGCTCCCACTCTTCAGGAGGGGAGGGCGGAAACACCATATATTTT
TRBV4-1	TRBJ1-1	-	-	CASSQERGMNTEAFF	TGCGCCAGCAGCCAAGAAAGGGGAATGAACACTGAAGCTTTCTTT
TRBV19	TRBJ2-1	TRBD2	-	CASSIGGGNEQFF	TGTGCCAGTAGTATAGGGGGGGGGAATGAGCAGTTCTTC
TRBV7-6	TRBJ2-7	TRBD1	-	CASSLMGQGVRYEQYF	TGTGCCAGCAGCTTAATGGGACAGGGGGTACGCTACGAGCAGTACTTC
TRBV11-2	TRBJ2-1	-	few	CASSSPKRGEQFF	TGTGCCAGCAGCTCCCCCAAGCGAGGCGAGCAGTTCTTC
TRBV6-5	TRBJ2-7	-	-	CASSINPGQHYEQYF	TGTGCCAGCAGTATCAATCCGGGACAACATTACGAGCAGTACTTC
TRBV12-5	TRBJ2-1	TRBD1	-	CASGLGTGANEQFF	TGTGCTAGTGGTTTGGGGACAGGGGCCAATGAGCAGTTCTTC
TRBV7-8	TRBJ2-7	TRBD1	-	CASSPGPGQGSYEQYF	TGTGCCAGCTCTCCTGGACCGGGACAGGGGTCCTACGAGCAGTACTTC
TRBV6-5	TRBJ1-3	-	-	CASSQGSTGNTIYF	TGTGCCAGCAGTCAGGGGTCGACTGGAAACACCATATATTTT
TRBV30	TRBJ2-4	TRBD2	-	CAWALRGGDIQYF	TGTGCCTGGGCCCTTCGGGGGGGGGACATTCAGTACTTC
TRBV19	TRBJ2-1	TRBD1	-	CASSMGTGPGNEQFF	TGTGCCAGTAGTATGGGGACAGGGCCCGGCAATGAGCAGTTCTTC
TRBV2	TRBJ1-1	TRBD1	-	CARDRDSTVMNTEAFF	TGTGCCAGAGACCGGGACAGCACAGTAATGAACACTGAAGCTTTCTTT
TRBV7-9	TRBJ2-7	-	-	CSSSLGAGMAYEQYF	TGTTCCAGCAGCTTAGGAGCAGGGATGGCCTACGAGCAGTACTTC